This TCR beta chain derives from a study of post-analysis software for immune sequencing data. General study results and limits: Several TRBV segments (TRBV5-6, TRBV5-1 and TRBV20-1 among them) occurred more frequently in patients than in controls.

Turning to this clonotype: Its antigen is not identified.

The V end lost 4 bases, the J end lost 5 bases, and 19 bases lay between the germline ends. From germline, CDR1 is KGHDR and CDR2 SFDVKD. The CDR3 consists of 16 residues. Prepared libraries of TCR beta cDNA carried unique molecular identifiers. Once about 0.85 to 10 million T cells were used, roughly 0.5 million cDNA molecules resulted. TCRdb re-derived calls from the PCR reads in MiXCR, one entry per CDR3 protein. In the table there are 400,000 to 500,000 distinct CDR3 sequences, 39% of which are singletons. The sample consisted of blood. This sequence joins TRBV24-1 and TRBJ2-5, with TRBD2 as a possible D gene (6 bases). The sequence derives from a girl aged 2-9 years with multiple sclerosis. The CDR3 DNA is TGTGCCACCAGTGAGTCCGGGACTTTGCATGTGGAGACCCAGTACTTC. It is translated as CATSESGTLHVETQYF.